A single sample is the source of the 31 T cell receptor beta chains below, sequenced in a study of blood T cell repertoires in COVID-19. Clones were sequenced by immunoSEQ multiplex PCR, and TCRdb holds only the in-frame ones, with some missing. The table includes some 20,000 clones, approximately 87% detected once. Sequencing was performed on peripheral blood. The receptors come from a human donor in a cohort sampled during active COVID-19.

V and J are TRBV28 and TRBJ2-1, with unresolved D. The V gene's germline CDR1 is MDHEN and CDR2 SYDVKM. The CDR3 covers 12 residues. Trimming shortened V by 6 bases and J by 10 bases, and 13 bases separated the two germline ends. CDR3 sequence (DNA): TGTGCCAGCAGGAGCGCCTCTCGGGAGCAGTTCTTC. It codes for CASRSASREQFF.

The chain links TRBV19 to TRBJ2-2; 8 bases map to TRBD2. Trimming cost V 7 bases and J 0 bases; bases outside gene matches: 7. The CDR3 extends over 16 amino acids. Germline CDR1 LNHDA, CDR2 SQIVND (reference sequence). This chain's CDR3 is CASTGGGAANTGELFF. The CDR3, as DNA: TGTGCCAGTACCGGGGGGGGTGCCGCGAACACCGGGGAGCTGTTTTTT.

This chain connects TRBV5-6 to TRBJ2-5; 8 bases match TRBD2. Germline assignment: CDR1 SGHDT and CDR2 YYEEEE. The CDR3 has 15 amino acids. Trimming cost V 0 bases and J 1 base; bases outside gene matches: 2. CDR3 protein: CASSLVTSGQETQYF. The CDR3 DNA follows: TGTGCCAGCAGCTTGGTCACTAGCGGCCAAGAGACCCAGTACTTC.

The CDR3 sequence is CASSLGGRASDTQYF. Here the CDR3 DNA reads TGTGCCAGCAGCTTAGGCGGGAGGGCCTCAGATACGCAGTATTTT. V gene TRBV7-9 combines with J gene TRBJ2-3; 9 bases agree with TRBD2. After removal of 1 base from V and 4 bases from J, the junction contained 3 bases not matched to a gene. The CDR3 loop spans 15 amino acids. Per the germline V gene, CDR1 is SEHNR and CDR2 is FQNEAQ (reference sequence).

The chain has TRBV15 and TRBJ2-1; 9 bases fit TRBD1. CDR3 size: 18 residues. The V gene's germline CDR1 is LNHNV and CDR2 YYDKDF (reference sequence). With V trimmed by 5 bases and J by 7 bases, 18 bases remained unmatched. The CDR3 DNA follows: TGTGCCACCAGCCCGAGAGGGCCCGGGACAGGGTCGGTAAATGAGCAGTTCTTC. Translated: CATSPRGPGTGSVNEQFF.

The gene calls are TRBV19 and TRBJ2-1; 8 bases line up with TRBD2. Trimming cost V 2 bases and J 6 bases; bases outside gene matches: 6. The germline V gene has CDR1 LNHDA and CDR2 SQIVND (reference sequence). The CDR3 consists of 15 residues. The DNA of the CDR3 is TGTGCCAGTAGTATAACGGGAGGGCTATCCAATGAGCAGTTCTTC. Translated, it gives CASSITGGLSNEQFF.

The chain links TRBV19 to TRBJ1-3; 9 bases map to TRBD1. CDR1 is LNHDA, CDR2 SQIVND, per germline (reference sequence). V was pared by 6 bases and J by 2 bases, with 11 bases of the junction left unmatched. The CDR3 has 17 amino acids. Here the CDR3 reads CASSPGQGRFTGNTIYF. CDR3 sequence (DNA): TGTGCCAGTAGCCCCGGACAGGGGAGGTTTACTGGAAACACCATATATTTT.

The DNA for the CDR3 is TGTGCCAGTAGTACCATCAGGGGCGAGACCCAGTACTTC. Translating gives CASSTIRGETQYF. The V and J genes are TRBV19 and TRBJ2-5, with D perhaps matching TRBD1 (6 bases). The V and J ends lost 4 bases and 5 bases respectively, with 11 bases between them. CDR3 length: 13 amino acids. Germline lookup yields CDR1 LNHDA and CDR2 SQIVND (reference sequence). The full variable domain, rest sourced from reference TRBV19 and TRBJ2-5, is DGGITQSPKYLFRKEGQNVTLSCEQNLNHDAMYWYRQDPGQGLRLIYYSQIVNDFQKGDIAEGYSVSREKKESFPLTVTSAQKNPTAFYLCASSTIRGETQYFGPGTRLLVL.

This sequence joins TRBV19 and TRBJ2-3, with unresolved D. This CDR3 has 13 residues. Trimming took 6 bases from V and 2 from J, leaving 9 bases between them. Germline assignment: CDR1 LNHDA and CDR2 SQIVND (reference sequence). CDR3 in amino acids: CASRSGNTDTQYF. As DNA, the CDR3 is TGTGCCAGTAGGTCAGGCAACACAGATACGCAGTATTTT.

The chain recombines TRBV11-1 with TRBJ1-1; D perhaps matches TRBD1 (6 bases). The CDR3 runs to 15 residues. V shed 3 bases and J shed 1 base, with 12 bases lying between them. The germline V gene encodes CDR1 SGHAT and CDR2 FQDESV (reference sequence). This CDR3 is CASSLVDRTNTEAFF. CDR3 nucleotide sequence: TGTGCCAGCAGCTTGGTAGACAGGACGAACACTGAAGCTTTCTTT.

The V gene is TRBV11-3, the J gene TRBJ1-1; TRBD1 aligns across 7 bases. Germline-derived CDR1 and CDR2 are SGHNT and YENEEA. V lost 1 base to trimming and J lost 5 bases; unmatched junction nucleotides: 4. The CDR3 runs to 14 residues. CDR3 sequence (DNA): TGTGCCAGCAGCTTAGGAGGGACAGTAACTGAAGCTTTCTTT. Translating it yields CASSLGGTVTEAFF.

This clone turned up a few times. CDR3: CASSQDLALAGAIGGELFF. Written as DNA, the CDR3 is TGCGCCAGCAGCCAAGATCTGGCACTAGCGGGAGCGATAGGCGGGGAGCTGTTTTTT. The J gene is TRBJ2-2, the V gene TRBV4-3, with 11 positions matching TRBD2. V was pared by 0 bases and J by 7 bases, with 13 bases of the junction left unmatched. This CDR3 region has 19 residues. The germline V gene encodes CDR1 LGHNA and CDR2 YSLEER.

V is TRBV24-1 and J is TRBJ1-5, with D unresolved. This CDR3 is 13 amino acids long. V lost 5 bases and J lost 3, with 7 bases in between. Germline CDR1 KGHDR, CDR2 SFDVKD. The CDR3 DNA sequence: TGTGCCACCAGTGGAGGGCTCAATCAGCCCCAGCATTTT. It encodes CATSGGLNQPQHF.

The rearrangement joins TRBV28 to TRBJ1-5; 11 nucleotides match TRBD1. J was trimmed by 3 bases and V by 6 bases; bases with no gene match: 4. The CDR3 loop spans 15 amino acids. Germline V gene sequence: CDR1 MDHEN, CDR2 SYDVKM. CDR3: CASRRTGGSNQPQHF. Here the CDR3 DNA reads TGTGCCAGCAGAAGGACAGGGGGCTCCAATCAGCCCCAGCATTTT. The full variable domain, completed using reference TRBV28 and TRBJ1-5, is DVKVTQSSRYLVKRTGEKVFLECVQDMDHENMFWYRQDPGLGLRLIYFSYDVKMKEKGDIPEGYSVSREKKERFSLILESASTNQTSMYLCASRRTGGSNQPQHFGDGTRLSIL.

The chain links TRBV4-3 to TRBJ1-1; no reliable D call. With 0 bases removed from V and 5 bases from J, the gap between germline ends came to 10 bases. This CDR3 is built from 14 residues. Germline-derived CDR1 and CDR2 are LGHNA and YSLEER. This chain's CDR3 is CASSQDYRGTEAFF. CDR3 coding DNA: TGCGCCAGCAGCCAAGATTATCGGGGTACTGAAGCTTTCTTT.

This clone was recorded a few times. The chain recombines TRBV7-9 with TRBJ1-1; D gene uncertain. The CDR3 has 13 residues. The germline V and J ends were trimmed by 3 bases and 1 base, with 6 bases remaining between them. The germline V gene has CDR1 SEHNR and CDR2 FQNEAQ (reference sequence). This CDR3 is CASSLGANTEAFF. The DNA of the CDR3 is TGTGCCAGCAGCTTGGGCGCGAACACTGAAGCTTTCTTT.

The chain combines TRBV27 with TRBJ2-7; the match to TRBD2 covers 13 bases. Germline V gene sequence: CDR1 MNHEY, CDR2 SMNVEV (reference sequence). V trimming: 5 bases; J trimming: 0 bases; junction bases outside the gene matches: 4. This CDR3 region has 16 residues. CDR3 sequence reads: CASSLWTSGSSYEQYF. Written as DNA, the CDR3 is TGTGCCAGCAGTCTATGGACTAGCGGGAGCTCCTACGAGCAGTACTTC.

The chain joins TRBV10-3 to TRBJ2-7; 10 nucleotides match TRBD1. Trimming took 6 bases from V and 4 from J; bases not matched to a gene: 6. Germline CDR1 is ENHRY and CDR2 is SYGVKD. The CDR3 runs to 14 residues. CDR3 sequence (DNA): TGTGCCATCAGCGGGGGACAGGGGTTTTACGAGCAGTACTTC. Encoded protein: CAISGGQGFYEQYF.

The chain couples TRBV19 to TRBJ1-2, with unresolved D. The germline V gene encodes CDR1 LNHDA and CDR2 SQIVND (reference sequence). The CDR3 extends over 12 amino acids. V was cut by 7 bases and J by 7 bases, with 13 bases left in between. The CDR3 here is CASTGSPSGYTF. DNA for the CDR3: TGTGCCAGTACAGGCAGTCCCTCTGGCTACACCTTC.

This chain connects TRBV3-1 (or the pseudogene TRBV3-2) to TRBJ2-3; D may be TRBD1 (5 bases). This CDR3 has 17 amino acids. Germline CDR1 LGHDT, CDR2 YNNKEL (reference sequence). Deletions cut 4 bases from V and 6 bases from J, with 23 bases between. Here the CDR3 DNA reads TGTGCCAGCAGCCCTTCTACCCCACGCAGGGTCACGGATACGCAGTATTTT. Encoded protein: CASSPSTPRRVTDTQYF.

The rearrangement uses TRBV7-9 and TRBJ2-3, with TRBD1 matching over 10 bases. The germline V gene has CDR1 SEHNR and CDR2 FQNEAQ (reference sequence). Trimming cost V 5 bases and J 2 bases; bases outside gene matches: 7. The CDR3 length is 16 residues. This chain's CDR3 is CASSPFGTGVTDTQYF. The CDR3 DNA is TGTGCCAGCAGCCCTTTCGGGACAGGGGTCACAGATACGCAGTATTTT.

The J gene is TRBJ2-1, the V gene TRBV29-1; TRBD2 aligns across 8 bases. Germline V gives CDR1 SQVTM, CDR2 ANQGSEA. This CDR3 contains 16 residues. V lost 5 bases, J lost 1 base, and 10 bases stayed unmatched. The CDR3 is CSVPETSALSYNEQFF. DNA of the CDR3: TGCAGCGTTCCGGAGACTAGCGCCCTTTCCTACAATGAGCAGTTCTTC.

This clone has just one count. V is TRBV29-1 and J is TRBJ2-7; 7 positions agree with TRBD1. Germline V gene data show CDR1 as SQVTM and CDR2 as ANQGSEA. The CDR3 has 14 amino acids. V shed 4 bases, J shed 4 bases, and the junction held 10 bases outside the gene matches. CDR3 sequence: CSVGAGGKGYEQYF. DNA for the CDR3: TGCAGCGTTGGGGCAGGGGGAAAGGGATACGAGCAGTACTTC.

CDR3: CASGTSGSLGETQYF. In DNA form, the CDR3 reads TGTGCCAGCGGGACTAGCGGGAGTTTAGGCGAGACCCAGTACTTC. The chain employs TRBV7-3 and TRBJ2-5, with 14 bases fitting TRBD2. The V segment lost 8 bases and the J segment 5 bases; nucleotides outside the gene matches: 7. This CDR3 spans 15 amino acids. Germline CDR1 and CDR2: SGHTA and FQGTGA.

The rearrangement links TRBV5-5 to TRBJ2-7; D may be TRBD1 (5 bases). This CDR3 is 15 amino acids long. CDR1 is SGHKS and CDR2 is YYEKEE in the germline V gene (reference sequence). Trimming shortened V by 2 bases and J by 7 bases, and 19 bases separated the two germline ends. In DNA, the CDR3 is TGTGCCAGCAGCTTAGCTGAGACAGCCTCTAGGGAGCAGTACTTC. Translating gives CASSLAETASREQYF.

The V and J genes are TRBV4-1 and TRBJ1-5; D is unresolved. The length of the CDR3 is 17 residues. Germline-derived CDR1 and CDR2 are MGHRA and YSYEKL. Trimming removed 1 base at V and 0 bases at J, with 13 bases between. The CDR3 nucleotides are TGCGCCAGCAGCCAAGGGTTGACATTTCATAGCAATCAGCCCCAGCATTTT. It is translated as CASSQGLTFHSNQPQHF.

This clone has just one count. This chain uses TRBV6-5 with TRBJ2-5; 13 bases line up with TRBD2. V was pared by 6 bases and J by 5 bases, with 3 bases of the junction left unmatched. Germline CDR1 MNHEY, CDR2 SVGAGI. The CDR3 covers 14 residues. The CDR3 sequence is CASRTSGRYETQYF. CDR3 nucleotide sequence: TGTGCCAGCAGGACTAGCGGGAGGTATGAGACCCAGTACTTC.

V gene TRBV19 combines with J gene TRBJ1-3; no clear D gene. Trimming stripped 5 bases from V and 0 bases from J, with 11 bases between. CDR1 and CDR2 from the germline V gene are LNHDA and SQIVND (reference sequence). The CDR3 spans 15 residues. The CDR3 here is CASSAQSVSGNTIYF. As DNA, the CDR3 is TGTGCCAGTAGTGCCCAGTCCGTCTCTGGAAACACCATATATTTT.

The chain links TRBV7-2 to TRBJ2-1; weak D call: TRBD1 (6 bases). Germline V gene data show CDR1 as SGHTA and CDR2 as FQGNSA. There are 15 residues in the CDR3. V lost 5 bases and J 2 bases, leaving 13 bases between the germline ends. CDR3 protein: CASSQQTGPYNEQFF. DNA for the CDR3: TGTGCCAGCAGCCAACAGACAGGTCCCTACAATGAGCAGTTCTTC.

The chain joins TRBV12-3 or TRBV12-4 to TRBJ1-1; TRBD1 agrees at 7 bases. V lost 5 bases to trimming and J lost 5 bases; unmatched junction nucleotides: 2. The CDR3 spans 12 residues. The CDR3 nucleotides are TGTGCCAGCAGTGGGGGACAGACTGAAGCTTTCTTT. Amino acid sequence: CASSGGQTEAFF.

This clone came up a few times. The rearrangement links TRBV4-2 to TRBJ1-5; D possibly corresponds to TRBD1 (5 bases). The CDR3 spans 15 residues. Germline V CDR1 and CDR2: LGHNA, YNFKEQ. V was pared by 2 bases and J by 3 bases, with 11 bases between. DNA for the CDR3: TGTGCCAGCAGCCAATCGACGGGGGACAATCAGCCCCAGCATTTT. Its translation: CASSQSTGDNQPQHF.